Described below is a single TCR beta chain sequence and its context. There are a few counts of this clonotype. This receptor's antigen is unknown. No much larger clone is present one base from it, and per-base qualities are unavailable. TCRdb names Illumina HiSeq 1500 as the instrument used. The public reads were reanalyzed by TCRdb: fastp trimming at Q25, MiXCR alignment, in-frame beta chains only. Rows are unified per CDR3 protein, each entry keeping the most common DNA and genes. Counted in this sample were hundreds of thousands of distinct CDR3 sequences; less than 40% of them appeared once. The ten largest clones capture under 3.5% of the sample. Including the terminal cysteine and phenylalanine, the CDR3 comprises 13 residues. Only the CDR3 part of the read is kept: 39 bases, read in frame from the first base. From V the trimming removes 5 bases and from J it removes 5 bases, while the gene matches leave 4 bases of the junction unaccounted for. From a lookup of the germline V gene (reference sequence), CDR1 and CDR2 are SEHNR and FQNEAQ.

This record comes from a study of T cell repertoires in cytomegalovirus infection (dated by TCRdb to about 2019). Context from the whole study: Donor HLA type was relevant to the analysis, because carriage of CMV infection together with the matching HLA type was indicated by public TCR beta signatures.

Beyond this particular receptor, the publication reports: The ex vivo response was dominated by HLA-C-restricted CMV-specific TCR beta clonotypes, which also provided the single most frequent clonotype in two of eight donors. In both this cohort and an independent cohort of a few hundred donors, the cumulative frequency of public TCR beta family members distinguished carriers of CMV infection plus the relevant HLA type.

This sequence originates from a human donor in good health (CMV status not recorded). Some clones in this sample may be carry-over from other donors' samples. Recombination connected TRBV7-9 to TRBJ2-5, with 8 junctional bases fitting TRBD2. The sequencing sample was made of PBMCs. The nucleotides read TGTGCCAGCAGCCTATGGACTAGCGAGACCCAGTACTTC. Translation gives CASSLWTSETQYF.